This T cell receptor (beta chain) was recovered during a study of blood T cell repertoires in COVID-19. Across the study: Sites across the United States, Italy and Spain contributed samples from acute and convalescent COVID-19. T cells, B-cell-depleted T cells, or PBMCs provided the cDNA or gDNA that served as material.

Authors' processing steps: How many nucleated cells were present was estimated from reference gene primer amplification. Only in-frame clones appear in the TCRdb table, and some are missing; sequencing was by immunoSEQ multiplex PCR. V, J and clone size are taken as reported in that table, and D and trimming were inferred from the DNA itself. The table shows more than 200,000 clones, with about 86% occurring only once. The CDR3 covers 12 residues. Trimming shortened V by 10 bases and J by 7 bases, and 13 bases separated the two germline ends. Germline CDR1 is KGHDR and CDR2 is SFDVKD. V is TRBV24-1 and J is TRBJ1-5, with D possibly TRBD1 on 5 matching bases. The clonotype originates from a man aged 80 or over with acute or convalescent COVID-19. Sequenced sample: peripheral blood. For the CDR3, the DNA is TGTGCCACTAGTCAGGGTCAGCAGCCCCAGCATTTT. It is translated as CATSQGQQPQHF.